One TCR beta chain is described in this entry. Data came from immunoSEQ multiplex PCR; TCRdb stores just in-frame clones and leaves some out. The sample lists around 110,000 clones, around 93% occurring once. These data are taken from a study of T cell changes during pregnancy in multiple sclerosis. Trimming removed 2 bases from V and 5 bases from J; junction bases left unmatched: 12. The germline V gene encodes CDR1 SGHTA and CDR2 FQGNSA. This CDR3 is 17 amino acids long. The source material was peripheral blood, sampled in the third trimester of pregnancy. The chain has TRBV7-2 and TRBJ2-1; 7 bases are shared with TRBD2. The origin of this receptor is a female donor in good health, enrolled as a control in a pregnancy study. CDR3 nucleotides: TGTGCCAGCAGCTTAACCAGAAGCGGGGCTTCGCACAATGAGCAGTTCTTC. Translated, it gives CASSLTRSGASHNEQFF.